This is a list of T cell receptor beta chains from one sample in a study of vaccination and CD4 T cells after COVID-19. A single record per CDR3 protein comes from TCRdb applying MiXCR to the PCR reads. The top ten clones hold 13% to 15% of a sample with some 15,000 distinct CDR3 sequences, around a fifth of them seen once. These receptors have no identified antigens. Sequencing was done on a sample of cultured CD4+ T cells from blood. The origin of the receptors is a human donor with COVID-19. The CDR3 runs from the conserved cysteine through the conserved F or W. D genes are given only for firm matches. Only part of the rows carry a size: once, few, many, or a class if the clone is expanded.

v_gene,d_gene,abundance,j_gene,CDR3nt,CDR3aa
TRBV20-1,TRBD2,.,TRBJ2-1,TGCAGTGCTAGATGGCGGGGGGGATTCAATGAGCAGTTCTTC,CSARWRGGFNEQFF
TRBV20-1,TRBD1,medium-sized,TRBJ2-4,TGCAGTGCTAGCGTCCGGACAGGGAGAGACATTCAGTACTTC,CSASVRTGRDIQYF
TRBV6-1,TRBD1,.,TRBJ1-2,TGTGCCAGCAGTACAGGGGCTGGTGGCTACACCTTC,CASSTGAGGYTF
TRBV6-1,.,.,TRBJ2-2,TGTGCCAGCAGTGAAGCTCCGTTGTGGACCGGGGAGCTGTTTTTT,CASSEAPLWTGELFF
TRBV2,.,few,TRBJ1-5,TGTGCCAGCAGTGTTCGGGGAGGTCAGCCCCAGCATTTT,CASSVRGGQPQHF
TRBV6-1,.,.,TRBJ2-5,TGTGCCAGCCCCCCGGGGGCTAGGGAGACCCAGTACTTC,CASPPGARETQYF
TRBV29-1,TRBD2,once,TRBJ2-7,TGCAGCGTTACTAGCGGGACCTCCTACGAGCAGTACTTC,CSVTSGTSYEQYF
TRBV6-5,.,few,TRBJ1-2,TGTGCCAGCAGTTACTCCCATGGCTACACCTTC,CASSYSHGYTF
TRBV7-3,.,few,TRBJ2-3,TGTGCCAGCAGCCAGGGACTTGACTACACAGATACGCAGTATTTT,CASSQGLDYTDTQYF
TRBV6-1,.,medium-sized,TRBJ1-2,TGTGCCAGCAGTGAATCAAGGGAGTATGGCTACACCTTC,CASSESREYGYTF
TRBV7-6,.,few,TRBJ2-3,TGTGCCAGCAGCTCCCTGAGCCCCCCAGATACGCAGTATTTT,CASSSLSPPDTQYF
TRBV6-2/TRBV6-3,.,.,TRBJ2-5,TGTGCCAGCAGTTACCCGACGGGGAGAAAAGAGACCCAGTACTTC,CASSYPTGRKETQYF
TRBV2,.,few,TRBJ2-3,TGTGCCAGCAGTGCTAGCCAGGATCCAGATACGCAGTATTTT,CASSASQDPDTQYF
TRBV20-1,TRBD2,.,TRBJ2-1,TGCAGTGCGGAGGGGACTAGCGGGGGAGATGGAAATGAGCAGTTCTTC,CSAEGTSGGDGNEQFF
TRBV5-1,.,few,TRBJ2-7,TGCGCCAGCAGCCCGCAGAAGGGTACGTACGAGCAGTACTTC,CASSPQKGTYEQYF
TRBV10-3,.,medium-sized,TRBJ1-5,TGTGCCATCGGACGGACCGGGGAGGGGGGCAATCAGCCCCAGCATTTT,CAIGRTGEGGNQPQHF
TRBV5-6,.,once,TRBJ2-7,TGTGCCAGCAGCCGTTCTGGCGAGCAGTACTTC,CASSRSGEQYF
TRBV11-3,TRBD1,few,TRBJ1-1,TGTGCCAGCAGCTTGGGACAGGGAGATCGAAGCACTGAAGCTTTCTTT,CASSLGQGDRSTEAFF
TRBV4-1,TRBD1,.,TRBJ1-2,TGCGCCAGCAGCCAACGGGACAGGGGTAACTATGGCTACACCTTC,CASSQRDRGNYGYTF
TRBV19,.,few,TRBJ1-1,TGTGCCAGTAGTATTCGAGGCGTCACTGAAGCTTTCTTT,CASSIRGVTEAFF
TRBV7-9,.,few,TRBJ2-1,TGTGCCAGCACCCGATCGGGAGCGGCCTCCTACAATGAGCAGTTCTTC,CASTRSGAASYNEQFF
TRBV29-1,.,.,TRBJ2-5,TGCAGCACCCATTTTGCCCGAAAACAAGAGACCCAGTACTTC,CSTHFARKQETQYF
TRBV11-3,.,few,TRBJ2-3,TGTGCCAGCAGCTTTGGTTCCCGGGGCACAGATACGCAGTATTTT,CASSFGSRGTDTQYF
TRBV18,TRBD1,few,TRBJ1-5,TGTGCCAGCTCAAAGGGACAGGCGGACAATCAGCCCCAGCATTTT,CASSKGQADNQPQHF
TRBV28,TRBD1,few,TRBJ1-3,TGTGCCAGCAGTTTAGGGACGGGACAGGGGGCAAACACCATATATTTT,CASSLGTGQGANTIYF
TRBV15,.,medium-sized,TRBJ1-1,TGTGCCACCAGCACCAGGGTAAGTGGCACTGAAGCTTTCTTT,CATSTRVSGTEAFF
TRBV19,.,.,TRBJ2-2,TGTGCCAGTAGTATAGATCAGGCAGGGAACACCGGGGAGCTGTTTTTT,CASSIDQAGNTGELFF
TRBV12-3/TRBV12-4,TRBD1,.,TRBJ2-7,TGTGCCGGCAGTGCCTCCGGGACAGGGAGAAAGCAGTACTTC,CAGSASGTGRKQYF
TRBV6-7,TRBD1,few,TRBJ1-2,TGTGCCAGCAGTTCTTATCGACAGGGGGCGCAGGGCTACACCTTC,CASSSYRQGAQGYTF
TRBV6-1,.,few,TRBJ2-1,TGTGCCAGCAGTGAGATACAGGGATACAACAATGAGCAGTTCTTC,CASSEIQGYNNEQFF
TRBV15,.,medium-sized,TRBJ1-5,TGTGCCACCAGCAGAGATGCGGGTCAGCCCCAGCATTTT,CATSRDAGQPQHF
TRBV19,.,few,TRBJ1-2,TGTGCCAGTAGTATATATGGGAACTATGGCTACACCTTC,CASSIYGNYGYTF
TRBV6-5,.,few,TRBJ1-3,TGTGCCAGCAGTTACCAAGACCACCAGACTGGAAACACCATATATTTT,CASSYQDHQTGNTIYF
TRBV19,TRBD1,.,TRBJ2-1,TGTGCCACCCAAAAATTATCGGGACAGGGCTACAATGAGCAGTTCTTC,CATQKLSGQGYNEQFF
TRBV21-1,.,medium-sized,TRBJ1-5,TGTGCCAGCAGGGTGGTCTCGCAGGGGGCTCAGCCCCAGCATTTT,CASRVVSQGAQPQHF
TRBV7-2,.,.,TRBJ2-7,TGTGCCAGCAGCCTGGACCTTGGGAGGTACGAGCAGTACTTC,CASSLDLGRYEQYF
TRBV14,.,few,TRBJ1-2,TGTGCCAGCAGCCAACCTCGGGGGTTGGAGGGCTACACCTTC,CASSQPRGLEGYTF
TRBV5-1,.,.,TRBJ2-5,TGCGCCAGCAGCTTGCGTGCAGGGCAGGGGGGAGAGACCCAGTACTTC,CASSLRAGQGGETQYF
TRBV5-1,TRBD1,.,TRBJ1-5,TGCGCCAGCAGCTTGGAGGGGGCCGGCAATCAGCCCCAGCATTTT,CASSLEGAGNQPQHF
TRBV9,.,.,TRBJ1-1,TGTGCCAGCAGCGTCGGGGCTCAAGGCACTGAAGCTTTCTTT,CASSVGAQGTEAFF
TRBV27,TRBD2,.,TRBJ2-1,TGTGCCAGCAGTGGACTAGCGAGACTTTACAATGAGCAGTTCTTC,CASSGLARLYNEQFF
TRBV20-1,.,.,TRBJ2-3,TGCAGTGTCATCCTCGGGGCAAGCACAGATACGCAGTATTTT,CSVILGASTDTQYF
TRBV29-1,.,few,TRBJ2-3,TGCAGCGTTGAAGATGGGGGGCGGGGAACAGATACGCAGTATTTT,CSVEDGGRGTDTQYF
TRBV27,.,.,TRBJ1-2,TGTGCCAGCAGAGGGGCTCGGGCTCGAAACTATGGCTACACCTTC,CASRGARARNYGYTF
TRBV20-1,.,few,TRBJ2-7,TGCAGTGCTGTGCGGGACACTGTTGGTTACGAGCAGTACTTC,CSAVRDTVGYEQYF
TRBV20-1,.,.,TRBJ1-3,TGCAGTGCTAGGGACACGAGCTCTGGAAACACCATATATTTT,CSARDTSSGNTIYF
TRBV19,TRBD1,.,TRBJ1-2,TGTGCCACCGAGAGCGGCAGGGGGAGCTATGGCTACACCTTC,CATESGRGSYGYTF
TRBV5-1,TRBD1,.,TRBJ1-2,TGCGCCAGCAGCTCGGACCAGGGGGCTAGATATGGCTACACCTTC,CASSSDQGARYGYTF
TRBV7-2,.,.,TRBJ2-3,TGTGCCAGCAGCTTAGAAGGAACTAGCACAGATACGCAGTATTTT,CASSLEGTSTDTQYF
TRBV20-1,.,medium-sized,TRBJ1-1,TGCAGTGCTCGGCAGAACACTGAAGCTTTCTTT,CSARQNTEAFF
TRBV20-1,TRBD1,medium-sized,TRBJ1-6,TGCAGTGCGCGGGACAGGGATATGACCTATAATTCACCCCTCCACTTT,CSARDRDMTYNSPLHF
TRBV5-4,.,.,TRBJ1-6,TGTGCCAGCACCGGCCAAAATTCACCCCTCCACTTT,CASTGQNSPLHF
TRBV20-1,.,medium-sized,TRBJ1-2,TGCAGTGCTAGCTGGTCTAACTCCAACTATGGCTACACCTTC,CSASWSNSNYGYTF